The clone carrying this T cell receptor (beta chain) was seen more than once but under ten times. What it recognizes is unknown. TCRdb keeps only in-frame clones here, not all; method: immunoSEQ multiplex PCR. Of about 1.1 million clones listed, 70% to 85% are singletons. The data stem from a study of shared clonotypes between healthy human individuals. General study findings and limits: The researchers took only blood, and tissue repertoires probably look different.

The source is a man younger than 30 in good health. Some clones in this sample may be carry-over from other donors' samples. Material: memory CD4+ T cells from PBMCs. As for subset: CD45RA-negative fraction.

The CDR3, as DNA: TGTGCCAGCAGTTCGTCTGGACAAAGCTATGGCTACACCTTC. Amino acid sequence: CASSSSGQSYGYTF. The chain is built from TRBV28 and TRBJ1-2; D might be TRBD1 (5 bases). Germline assignment: CDR1 MDHEN and CDR2 SYDVKM. V was shortened by 4 bases and J by 4 bases, with 13 bases between the two germline ends. CDR3 size: 14 residues.